This T cell receptor beta chain came from a study of shared clonotypes between healthy human individuals. Study-wide findings and caveats: Around 5% of naive CD4 clonotypes were common to a few donors.

All participating donors were Caucasian adults from Nashville, Tennessee. In the CD4+ fraction, cells were divided into CD45RA+ naive and CD45RA-negative memory subsets. At the deep level, the assay was run. TCRdb's table, derived via immunoSEQ multiplex PCR, lists solely in-frame clones and lacks some. The sample has roughly 1 million clones, about 76% seen once. Note on this clone: Its antigen is not identified.

The CDR3 length is 14 residues. Germline CDR1 reads SQVTM; CDR2 reads ANQGSEA. Between the trimmed V and J ends, which lost 6 bases and 5 bases, there was a span of 19 bases. The sample was memory CD4+ T cells sorted from blood. Sample subset: CD45RA-negative fraction. The sequence came from a man aged 18 to 30 in good health. The chain employs TRBV29-1 and TRBJ1-1; D gene uncertain. The CDR3, as DNA: TGCAGCGTCGCCGTCCCGGGTACAAAAACTGAAGCTTTCTTT. It specifies CSVAVPGTKTEAFF.